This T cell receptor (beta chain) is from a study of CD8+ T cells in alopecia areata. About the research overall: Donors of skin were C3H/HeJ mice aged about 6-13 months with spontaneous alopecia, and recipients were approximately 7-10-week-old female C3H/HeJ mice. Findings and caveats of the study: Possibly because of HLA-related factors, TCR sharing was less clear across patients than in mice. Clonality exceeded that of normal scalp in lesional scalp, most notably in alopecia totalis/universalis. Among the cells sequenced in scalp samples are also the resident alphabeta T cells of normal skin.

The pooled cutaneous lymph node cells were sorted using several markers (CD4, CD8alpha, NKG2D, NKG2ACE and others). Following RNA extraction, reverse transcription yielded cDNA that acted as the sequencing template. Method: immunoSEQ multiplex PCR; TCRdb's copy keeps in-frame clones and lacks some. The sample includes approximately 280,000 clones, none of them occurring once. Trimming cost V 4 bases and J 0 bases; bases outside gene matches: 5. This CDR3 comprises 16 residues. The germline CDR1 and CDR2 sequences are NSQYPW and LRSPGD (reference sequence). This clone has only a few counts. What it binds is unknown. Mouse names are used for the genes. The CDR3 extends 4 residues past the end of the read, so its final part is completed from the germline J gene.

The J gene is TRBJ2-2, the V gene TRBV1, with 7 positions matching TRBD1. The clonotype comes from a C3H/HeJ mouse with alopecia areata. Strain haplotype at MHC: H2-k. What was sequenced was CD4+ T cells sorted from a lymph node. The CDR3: CTCSGRQGSNTGQLYF. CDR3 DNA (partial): TGCACCTGCAGTGGACGACAGGGATCAAACACCGGG.